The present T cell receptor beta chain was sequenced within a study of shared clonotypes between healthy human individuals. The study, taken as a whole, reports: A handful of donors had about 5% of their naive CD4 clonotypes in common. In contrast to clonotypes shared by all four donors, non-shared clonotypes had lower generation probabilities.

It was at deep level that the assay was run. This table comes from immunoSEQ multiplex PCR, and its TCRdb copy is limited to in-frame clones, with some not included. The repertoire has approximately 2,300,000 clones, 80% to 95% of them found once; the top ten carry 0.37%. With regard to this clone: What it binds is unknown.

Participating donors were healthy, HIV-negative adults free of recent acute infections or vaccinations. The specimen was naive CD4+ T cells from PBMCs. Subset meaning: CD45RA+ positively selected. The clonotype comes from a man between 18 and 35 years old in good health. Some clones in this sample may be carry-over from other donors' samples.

CDR3 sequence: CAHSIGQGKTQYF. DNA for the CDR3: TGTGCTCACTCTATCGGACAGGGCAAGACCCAGTACTTC. The gene calls are TRBV30 and TRBJ2-5; 8 bases line up with TRBD1. Germline V gives CDR1 GTSNPN, CDR2 SVGIG (reference sequence). The CDR3 spans 13 residues.